What follows is one TCR beta chain and its context. What it binds is unknown. This entry belongs to a study of shared clonotypes between healthy human individuals. The CDR3 has 15 amino acids. Germline lookup yields CDR1 LNHDA and CDR2 SQIVND (reference sequence). V lost 4 bases to trimming and J lost 3 bases; unmatched junction nucleotides: 2. Researchers ran the assay at a deep level. The genomic DNA of each subset was split evenly across several immunoSEQ plates. For unsorted PBMC, 300 ng DNA per replicate equaled approximately 30,000 T cell genomes. Assay used: immunoSEQ multiplex PCR; TCRdb lists only in-frame clones, some missing. Seen here are hundreds of thousands of clones, roughly 79% observed once, and the top ten hold more than 10%. Study results and caveats: The authors expected sequencing depth to affect clonotype sharing among donors.

The sequenced material came from PBMCs. The clonotype comes from a woman between 35 and 50 years old in good health. Some clones in this sample may be carry-over from other donors' samples. The J gene is TRBJ2-7, the V gene TRBV19, with 14 positions matching TRBD2. CDR3 nucleotide sequence: TGTGCCAGTAGTACCGGGACTAGCGGGAGCTACGAGCAGTACTTC. This translates into CASSTGTSGSYEQYF.